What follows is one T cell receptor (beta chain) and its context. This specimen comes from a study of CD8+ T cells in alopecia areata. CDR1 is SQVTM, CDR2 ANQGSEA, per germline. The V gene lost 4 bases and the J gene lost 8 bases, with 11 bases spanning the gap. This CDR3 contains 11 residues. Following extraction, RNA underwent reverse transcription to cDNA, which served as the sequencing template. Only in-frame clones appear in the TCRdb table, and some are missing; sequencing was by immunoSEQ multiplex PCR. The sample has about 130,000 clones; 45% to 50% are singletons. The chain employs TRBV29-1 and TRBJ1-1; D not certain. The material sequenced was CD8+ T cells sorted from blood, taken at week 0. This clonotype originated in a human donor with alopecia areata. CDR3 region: CSVARIGEAFF. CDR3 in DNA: TGCAGCGTTGCTCGGATCGGGGAAGCTTTCTTT.